The clone carrying this T cell receptor beta chain was observed once. The data were obtained in a study of blood T cell repertoires in COVID-19. Per the study methods: Nucleated cell counts were estimated from reference gene primer amplification. TCRdb's table, derived via immunoSEQ multiplex PCR, lists solely in-frame clones and lacks some. Clonal size and the V and J genes are those of that table, whereas D and trimming came from the DNA. The sample yields 95,000 to 110,000 clones, 60% to 85% seen once. Germline loops: CDR1 KGHDR, CDR2 SFDVKD. Trimming took 2 bases from V and 5 from J, leaving 5 bases between them. The CDR3 sequence is 12 residues long.

V usage is TRBV24-1 and J usage is TRBJ1-2; D is undetermined. The sample taken for sequencing was peripheral blood. The TCR comes from a man between 65 and 79 years old with acute or convalescent COVID-19. CDR3 residues: CATSDYRYGYTF. The CDR3 DNA reads as TGTGCCACCAGTGATTACAGATATGGCTACACCTTC.